This T cell receptor (beta chain) was documented in a study of technical replicates of blood from several donors. Clones were sequenced by immunoSEQ multiplex PCR, and TCRdb holds only the in-frame ones, with some missing. The top ten hold approximately 5% of the sample, which has more than 75,000 clones, 86% seen once. This CDR3 is 9 amino acids long. The germline V gene encodes CDR1 LGHNT and CDR2 FRNRAP. V usage is TRBV12-5 and J usage is TRBJ1-2; 7 bases agree with TRBD1. The clonotype comes from a human donor in good health. Some clones in this sample may be carry-over from other donors' samples. The material sequenced was PBMCs. For the CDR3, the DNA is TGTGCCGGGACAGATGGCTACACCTTC. This translates into CAGTDGYTF. The whole variable domain, remainder taken from reference TRBV12-5 and TRBJ1-2, is DARVTQTPRHKVTEMGQEVTMRCQPILGHNTVFWYRQTMMQGLELLAYFRNRAPLDDSGMPKDRFSAEMPDATLATLKIQPSEPRDSAVYFCAGTDGYTFGSGTRLTVV.